This TCR beta chain was found in a study of blood T cells in healthy people across ages. V shed 5 bases and J 5 bases; nucleotides not matched to a gene: 7. CDR3 size: 14 residues. Germline CDR1 is MDHEN and CDR2 is SYDVKM. Through a sample-barcoded 5' primer and a J-beta primer mix, a second PCR was run for roughly 6 to 12 cycles. From the 5' RACE reads, TCRdb called clonotypes with MiXCR, one entry per CDR3 protein. The table has roughly 700,000 distinct CDR3 sequences, around 45% seen once. Whole-study results and caveats: Per-million-T-cell TCR beta diversity fell roughly linearly with age. The percentage of naive T cells correlated strongly with TCR beta diversity.

For every donor, a draw yielded 8.5 to 10 milliliters of peripheral blood. Turning to this clonotype: Its target is not known.

V usage is TRBV28 and J usage is TRBJ2-7; TRBD1 matches at 9 bases. The sequence was collected from a woman in her sixties in good health. Material: blood. The CDR3 spells CASSDGTGRNEQYF. Written as DNA, the CDR3 is TGTGCCAGCAGTGACGGGACAGGGCGGAACGAGCAGTACTTC.